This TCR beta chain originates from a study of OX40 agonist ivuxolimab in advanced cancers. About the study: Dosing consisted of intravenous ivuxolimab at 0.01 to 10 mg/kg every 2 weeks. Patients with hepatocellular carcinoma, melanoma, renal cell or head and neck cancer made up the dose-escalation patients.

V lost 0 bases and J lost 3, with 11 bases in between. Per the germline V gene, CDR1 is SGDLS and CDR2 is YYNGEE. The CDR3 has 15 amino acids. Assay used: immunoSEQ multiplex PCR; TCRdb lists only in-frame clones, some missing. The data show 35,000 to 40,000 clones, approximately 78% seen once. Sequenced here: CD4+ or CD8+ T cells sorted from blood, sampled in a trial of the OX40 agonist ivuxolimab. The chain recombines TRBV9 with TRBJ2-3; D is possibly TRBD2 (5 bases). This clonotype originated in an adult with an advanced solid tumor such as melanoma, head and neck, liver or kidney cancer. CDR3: CASSVVGVNTDTQYF. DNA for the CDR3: TGTGCCAGCAGCGTAGTGGGAGTCAATACAGATACGCAGTATTTT.